This T cell receptor beta chain was captured by sequencing in a study of cytomegalovirus exposure and HLA in healthy donors. This CDR3 comprises 13 residues. The V end lost 1 base, the J end lost 11 bases, and 13 bases lay between the germline ends. Germline CDR1 is SGHNT and CDR2 is YYREEE (reference sequence). Study-level points and caveats: In a later analysis, an Asian-associated ancestry cluster reportedly showed fewer N-insertions than the approximately 640-donor mean.

Primers for the PCR totalled 60 Vbeta and 13 Jbeta. Data came from immunoSEQ multiplex PCR; TCRdb stores just in-frame clones and leaves some out. The table shows about 130,000 clones, with about 74% occurring only once. This clone was observed a few times. The antigen is not known. The V and J genes are TRBV5-4 and TRBJ2-1, with D tentatively TRBD2 (6 bases). The receptor comes from a woman between 50 and 59 years old in good health and CMV-seropositive. The sample comprised PBMCs. The CDR3 region is CASSLRLATKQFF. The DNA for the CDR3 is TGTGCCAGCAGCTTGCGGCTAGCGACGAAGCAGTTCTTC.